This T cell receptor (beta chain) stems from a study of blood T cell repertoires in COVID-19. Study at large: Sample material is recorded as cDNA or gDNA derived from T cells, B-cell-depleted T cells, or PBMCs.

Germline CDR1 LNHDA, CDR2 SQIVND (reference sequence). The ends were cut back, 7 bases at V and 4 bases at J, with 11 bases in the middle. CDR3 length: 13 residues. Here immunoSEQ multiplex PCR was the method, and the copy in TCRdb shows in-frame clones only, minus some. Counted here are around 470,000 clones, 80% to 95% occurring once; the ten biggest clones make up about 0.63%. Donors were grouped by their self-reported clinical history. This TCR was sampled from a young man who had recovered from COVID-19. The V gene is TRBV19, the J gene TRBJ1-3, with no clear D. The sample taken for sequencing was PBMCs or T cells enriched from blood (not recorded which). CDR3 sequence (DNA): TGTGCCAGTAATACCGGGAGAGGAAACACCATATATTTT. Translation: CASNTGRGNTIYF.